This T cell receptor beta chain was identified in a study of cytomegalovirus exposure and HLA in healthy donors. Study conclusions and caveats: Earlier results showed most TCR beta V segments being productive about 87% or about 30% of the time. Altogether, some 170 TCR beta chains were recorded as cytomegalovirus-associated. V- and J-gene trimming of TCR beta was linked (in a later analysis) to a missense DCLRE1C variant.

PCR employed 60 Vbeta and 13 Jbeta primers. Produced via immunoSEQ multiplex PCR; TCRdb's table is partial and in-frame only. The sample records 85,000 to 120,000 clones, roughly three fifths being singletons. The CDR3 loop spans 15 amino acids. The V gene's germline CDR1 is SGHDT and CDR2 YYEEEE. Trimming removed 2 bases at V and 0 bases at J, with 12 bases between. A word on this clone: The antigen is unknown.

The origin of this receptor is a human donor in good health. The sample was PBMCs. The V call is TRBV5-6, the J call TRBJ2-7; D is possibly TRBD2 (6 bases). CDR3 sequence reads: CASSLGGMLSYEQYF. The CDR3 DNA reads TGTGCCAGCAGCTTAGGAGGGATGCTCTCCTACGAGCAGTACTTC.